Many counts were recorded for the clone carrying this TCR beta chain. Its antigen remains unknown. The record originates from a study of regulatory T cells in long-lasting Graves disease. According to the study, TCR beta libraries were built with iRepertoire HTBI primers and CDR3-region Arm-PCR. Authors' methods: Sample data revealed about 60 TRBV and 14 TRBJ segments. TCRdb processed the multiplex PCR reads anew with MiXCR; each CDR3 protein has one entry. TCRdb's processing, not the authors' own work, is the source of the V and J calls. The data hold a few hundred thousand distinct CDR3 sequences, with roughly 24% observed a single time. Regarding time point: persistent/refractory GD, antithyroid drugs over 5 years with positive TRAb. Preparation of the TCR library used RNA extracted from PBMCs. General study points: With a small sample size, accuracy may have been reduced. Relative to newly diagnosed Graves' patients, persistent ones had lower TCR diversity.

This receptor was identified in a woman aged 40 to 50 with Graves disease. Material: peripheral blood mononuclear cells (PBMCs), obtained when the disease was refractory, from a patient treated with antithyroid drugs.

The CDR3 loop is CASSFAGLSEAFF. The CDR3 DNA is TGTGCCAGCAGTTTCGCAGGGTTGTCTGAAGCTTTCTTT. The genes are TRBV12-3 or TRBV12-4 and TRBJ1-1, with D tentatively TRBD1 (5 bases). The CDR3 totals 13 residues. V lost 3 bases and J lost 6, with 11 bases in between.